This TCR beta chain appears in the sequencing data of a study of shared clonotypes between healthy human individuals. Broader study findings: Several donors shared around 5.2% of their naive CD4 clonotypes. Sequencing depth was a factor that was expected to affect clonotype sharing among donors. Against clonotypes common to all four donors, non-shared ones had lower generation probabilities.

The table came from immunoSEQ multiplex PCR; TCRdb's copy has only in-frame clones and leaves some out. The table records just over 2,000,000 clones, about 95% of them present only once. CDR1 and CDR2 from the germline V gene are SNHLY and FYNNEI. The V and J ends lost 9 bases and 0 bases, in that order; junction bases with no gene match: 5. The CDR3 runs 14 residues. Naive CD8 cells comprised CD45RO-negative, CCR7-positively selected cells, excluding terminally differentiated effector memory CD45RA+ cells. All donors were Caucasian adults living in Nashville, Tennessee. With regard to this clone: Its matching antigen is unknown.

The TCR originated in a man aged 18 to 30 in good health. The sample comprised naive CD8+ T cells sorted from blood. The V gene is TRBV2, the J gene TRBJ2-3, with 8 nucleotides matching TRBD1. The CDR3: CARGTGPSTDTQYF. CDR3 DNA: TGTGCCAGGGGGACAGGACCAAGCACAGATACGCAGTATTTT.